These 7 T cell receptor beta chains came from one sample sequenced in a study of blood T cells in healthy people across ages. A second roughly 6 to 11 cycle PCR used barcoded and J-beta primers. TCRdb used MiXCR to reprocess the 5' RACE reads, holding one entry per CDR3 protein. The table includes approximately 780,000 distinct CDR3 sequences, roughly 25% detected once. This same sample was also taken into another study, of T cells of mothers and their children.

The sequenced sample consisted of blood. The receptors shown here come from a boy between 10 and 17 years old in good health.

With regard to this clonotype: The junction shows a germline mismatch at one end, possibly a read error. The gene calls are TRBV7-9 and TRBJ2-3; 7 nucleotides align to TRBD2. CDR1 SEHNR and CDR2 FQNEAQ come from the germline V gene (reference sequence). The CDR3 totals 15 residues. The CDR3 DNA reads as TGTGCCAGCCGCTTAGCGGGCGGGGGTACTGATACGCAGTATTTT. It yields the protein CASRLAGGGTDTQYF.

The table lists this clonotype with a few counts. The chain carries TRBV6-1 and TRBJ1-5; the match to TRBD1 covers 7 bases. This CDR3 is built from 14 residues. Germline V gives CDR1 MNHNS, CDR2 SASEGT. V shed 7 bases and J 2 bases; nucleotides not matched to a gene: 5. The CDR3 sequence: CASKGGLGNQPQHF. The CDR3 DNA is TGTGCCAGCAAAGGGGGCTTGGGCAATCAGCCCCAGCATTTT.

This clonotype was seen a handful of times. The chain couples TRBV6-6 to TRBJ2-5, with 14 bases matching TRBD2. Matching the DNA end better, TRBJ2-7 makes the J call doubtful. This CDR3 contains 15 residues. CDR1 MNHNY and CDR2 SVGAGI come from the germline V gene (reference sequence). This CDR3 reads CAVGTSGGISYEQYF. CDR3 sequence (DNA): TGTGCCGTCGGGACTAGCGGGGGCATTTCCTACGAGCAGTACTTC.

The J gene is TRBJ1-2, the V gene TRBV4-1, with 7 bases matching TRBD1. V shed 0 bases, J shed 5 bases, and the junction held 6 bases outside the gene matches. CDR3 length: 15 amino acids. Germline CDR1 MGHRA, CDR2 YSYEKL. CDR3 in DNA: TGCGCCAGCAGCCAAGAGAGCAGGGGGGCATATGGCTACACCTTC. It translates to CASSQESRGAYGYTF.

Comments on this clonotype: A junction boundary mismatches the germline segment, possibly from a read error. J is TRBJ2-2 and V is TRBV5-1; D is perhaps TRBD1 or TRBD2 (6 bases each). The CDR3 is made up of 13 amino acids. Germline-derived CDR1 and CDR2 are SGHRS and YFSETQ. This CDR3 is CASSLGGPEKYHF. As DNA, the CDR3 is TGCGCCAGCAGCCTAGGGGGGCCCGAAAAGTATCATTTT.

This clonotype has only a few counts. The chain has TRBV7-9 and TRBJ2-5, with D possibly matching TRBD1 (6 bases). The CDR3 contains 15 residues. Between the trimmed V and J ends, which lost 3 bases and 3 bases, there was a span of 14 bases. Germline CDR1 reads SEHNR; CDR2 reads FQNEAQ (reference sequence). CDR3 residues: CASSFYRVTEETQYF. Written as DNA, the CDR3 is TGTGCCAGCAGCTTTTACAGGGTAACGGAAGAGACCCAGTACTTC.

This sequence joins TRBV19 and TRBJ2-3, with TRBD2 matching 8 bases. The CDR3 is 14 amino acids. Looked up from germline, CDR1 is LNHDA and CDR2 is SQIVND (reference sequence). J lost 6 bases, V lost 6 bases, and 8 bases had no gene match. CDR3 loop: CASSRAGVGDTQYF. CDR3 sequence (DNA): TGTGCCAGTAGCAGAGCGGGGGTTGGGGATACGCAGTATTTT. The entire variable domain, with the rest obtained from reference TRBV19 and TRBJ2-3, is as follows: DGGITQSPKYLFRKEGQNVTLSCEQNLNHDAMYWYRQDPGQGLRLIYYSQIVNDFQKGDIAEGYSVSREKKESFPLTVTSAQKNPTAFYLCASSRAGVGDTQYFGPGTRLTVL.